This T cell receptor beta chain is drawn from a study of T cell changes during pregnancy in multiple sclerosis. Profiled with immunoSEQ multiplex PCR; TCRdb holds only in-frame clones, not every one. The table includes under 95,000 clones, about 90% detected once. Germline V CDR1 and CDR2: MNHNY, SVGAGI (reference sequence). With 6 bases removed from V and 7 bases from J, the gap between germline ends came to 13 bases. This CDR3 has 13 residues. The V and J genes are TRBV6-6 and TRBJ1-5; tentative D call: TRBD1 (5 bases). The receptor's source is a female donor with multiple sclerosis, enrolled in a pregnancy study. Material: CD4+ T cells from peripheral blood mononuclear cells, obtained before pregnancy. The CDR3 spells CASSLQGTQPQHF. DNA for the CDR3: TGTGCCAGCAGCTTGCAGGGAACCCAGCCCCAGCATTTT.